The 12 T cell receptor beta chains in this list originate from one sample, sequenced in a study of blood T cell repertoires in COVID-19. The repertoire was sequenced with immunoSEQ multiplex PCR; TCRdb's copy has only in-frame clones and lacks some. The sample lists over 85,000 clones, approximately 89% occurring once. Sequenced sample: peripheral blood. The receptors stem from a human donor with acute or convalescent COVID-19. The donor label of this sample is uncertain.

Only one count was recorded for this clone. Mismatch with germline at one junction end may stem from a read error. The rearrangement links TRBV6-2 or TRBV6-3 to TRBJ2-7; D is ambiguous. Germline V lookup: CDR1 MNHEY, CDR2 SVGEGT. This CDR3 region has 11 residues. The CDR3 coding sequence is TGTGCCAGCAGTTTCGCCCCCACTCCCGGCTTC. Residues: CASSFAPTPGF.

J is TRBJ2-1 and V is TRBV7-3; 9 bases agree with TRBD1. V gave up 4 bases and J gave up 4 bases; unmatched junction bases: 8. Germline V lookup: CDR1 SGHTA, CDR2 FQGTGA. CDR3 size: 16 residues. The CDR3 sequence is CASSSRQGGRYNEQFF. In DNA, the CDR3 is TGTGCCAGCAGCTCCCGACAGGGGGGGAGATACAATGAGCAGTTCTTC.

This chain links TRBV23-1 with TRBJ2-3, with 12 bases lining up with TRBD2. TRBV23-1 is marked as an open reading frame, function uncertain. After removal of 9 bases from V and 3 bases from J, the junction contained 25 bases not matched to a gene. The CDR3 is 21 amino acids. CDR3 coding DNA: TGCGCCAGACCAAAATCCGGGACCCATCGGACTAGCGGGGCGACGACAGATACGCAGTATTTT. Translated: CARPKSGTHRTSGATTDTQYF.

The V and J genes are TRBV2 and TRBJ2-3, with 8 bases matching TRBD2. CDR3 length: 14 residues. The V and J ends lost 4 bases and 3 bases, in that order; junction bases with no gene match: 3. Germline V CDR1 and CDR2: SNHLY, FYNNEI. Written as DNA, the CDR3 is TGTGCCAGCAGTGTGACTAGCGTTACAGATACGCAGTATTTT. Translated, it gives CASSVTSVTDTQYF.

J is TRBJ1-5 and V is TRBV19; TRBD1 matches at 11 bases. Germline CDR1 and CDR2: LNHDA and SQIVND (reference sequence). The CDR3 has 16 amino acids. The J segment lost 2 bases and the V segment lost 4 bases, leaving 4 bases of the junction unmatched. The CDR3 DNA is TGTGCCAGTAGTAGCCAGGGACAGGGGGGCAATCAGCCCCAGCATTTT. The encoded protein is CASSSQGQGGNQPQHF.

V is TRBV6-6 and J is TRBJ1-2, with D tentatively TRBD1 (5 bases). Trimming left V 2 bases short and J 2 bases short, with 9 bases between. Germline values: CDR1 MNHNY, CDR2 SVGAGI (reference sequence). The CDR3 loop spans 14 amino acids. CDR3 loop: CASSYGTLNYGYTF. The CDR3 DNA follows: TGTGCCAGCAGTTACGGGACTTTAAACTATGGCTACACCTTC.

The chain recombines TRBV19 with TRBJ2-7, with 7 bases identical to TRBD1. CDR1 and CDR2 (germline): LNHDA, SQIVND (reference sequence). Losses at the gene ends were 5 bases for V and 3 bases for J; bases not matched to a gene: 4. The CDR3 length is 13 residues. This chain's CDR3 is CASSSGQSYEQYF. For the CDR3, the DNA is TGTGCCAGTAGTTCGGGACAGAGCTACGAGCAGTACTTC.

The V gene is TRBV5-1, the J gene TRBJ2-5; a weak D match, TRBD1 (5 bases). V was shortened by 4 bases and J by 5 bases, with 18 bases between the two germline ends. CDR3 length: 15 residues. Germline lookup yields CDR1 SGHRS and CDR2 YFSETQ. This CDR3 reads CASSPTSGSPETQYF. In DNA, the CDR3 is TGCGCCAGCAGCCCTACTTCAGGGTCCCCGGAGACCCAGTACTTC. The full variable domain, its missing parts supplied by reference TRBV5-1 and TRBJ2-5, is KAGVTQTPRYLIKTRGQQVTLSCSPISGHRSVSWYQQTPGQGLQFLFEYFSETQRNKGNFPGRFSGRQFSNSRSEMNVSTLELGDSALYLCASSPTSGSPETQYFGPGTRLLVL.

The gene calls are TRBV18 and TRBJ1-1; D is ambiguous. Trimming stripped 3 bases from V and 3 bases from J, with 8 bases between. Germline V lookup: CDR1 KGHSH, CDR2 LQKENI. The CDR3 consists of 13 residues. CDR3 bases: TGTGCCAGCTCACCCCGGGAGGACACTGAAGCTTTCTTT. It specifies CASSPREDTEAFF.

The V gene is TRBV9, the J gene TRBJ2-4, with 10 bases fitting TRBD1. Germline V gives CDR1 SGDLS, CDR2 YYNGEE. The V and J ends lost 4 bases and 9 bases, in that order; junction bases with no gene match: 7. The CDR3 consists of 14 residues. The CDR3 region has the DNA TGTGCCAGCAGCCAGGGGACAGGGGCTGGCATTCAGTACTTC. It encodes CASSQGTGAGIQYF.

The CDR3 bases are TGTGCCATCGTCCTAGCGGGGGCTAGCACAGATACGCAGTATTTT. This codes for CAIVLAGASTDTQYF. The chain uses TRBV2 and TRBJ2-3; 10 bases agree with TRBD2. The germline V gene has CDR1 SNHLY and CDR2 FYNNEI. Unmatched junction bases numbered 7, after V lost 10 bases and J lost 0 bases. The length of the CDR3 is 15 residues.

V usage is TRBV7-2 and J usage is TRBJ2-2, with TRBD2 identical over 10 bases. The CDR3 spans 16 residues. The germline V gene has CDR1 SGHTA and CDR2 FQGNSA. V was pared by 1 base and J by 4 bases, with 3 bases of the junction left unmatched. CDR3 nucleotide sequence: TGTGCCAGCAGCTTAGTAGCGGGGGGTTTCACCGGGGAGCTGTTTTTT. It is translated as CASSLVAGGFTGELFF.